Presented here are 27 T cell receptor beta chains from one specimen sequenced in a study of blood T cell repertoires in COVID-19. Produced via immunoSEQ multiplex PCR; TCRdb's table is partial and in-frame only. Among 200,000 or so clones listed, roughly 89% were seen once. The sequencing sample was made of PBMCs or T cells enriched from blood (not recorded which). Every receptor here comes from a woman aged 40 to 49 with acute COVID-19.

V is TRBV19 and J is TRBJ1-1; 8 bases match TRBD1. Germline lookup yields CDR1 LNHDA and CDR2 SQIVND (reference sequence). The CDR3 contains 18 residues. Trimming removed 4 bases from V and 0 bases from J; junction bases left unmatched: 13. The CDR3 loop reads CASSTPRTGLILNTEAFF. Here the CDR3 DNA reads TGTGCCAGTAGTACTCCGCGGACAGGGCTCATTCTGAACACTGAAGCTTTCTTT.

The chain combines TRBV18 with TRBJ1-4; D is ambiguous. Germline V gene lookup returns CDR1 KGHSH and CDR2 LQKENI. Deletions cut 5 bases from V and 5 bases from J, with 9 bases between. The CDR3 runs to 13 residues. The CDR3 DNA reads as TGTGCCAGCTCAGAAAGCGGGAATGAAAAACTGTTTTTT. Amino acid sequence: CASSESGNEKLFF.

J is TRBJ2-5 and V is TRBV4-3; TRBD1 matches at 7 bases. Germline loops: CDR1 LGHNA, CDR2 YSLEER. V shed 4 bases, J shed 4 bases, and the junction held 3 bases outside the gene matches. There are 13 residues in the CDR3. Here the CDR3 reads CASSRGQAETQYF. The CDR3 coding sequence is TGCGCCAGCAGCCGCGGACAGGCAGAGACCCAGTACTTC.

The chain uses TRBV9 and TRBJ1-2, with 7 bases identical to TRBD1. Germline V lookup: CDR1 SGDLS, CDR2 YYNGEE. CDR3 length equals 16 residues. J gave up 4 bases and V 4 bases, and 13 bases lay outside the gene matches. CDR3 region: CASSPRDRGSFYGYTF. Written as DNA, the CDR3 is TGTGCCAGCAGCCCGAGGGACAGAGGCTCCTTCTATGGCTACACCTTC.

The chain carries TRBV27 and TRBJ1-6, with a possible D match to TRBD1 (5 bases). Germline V gene sequence: CDR1 MNHEY, CDR2 SMNVEV (reference sequence). The V gene lost 2 bases and the J gene lost 3 bases, with 8 bases spanning the gap. CDR3 size: 15 residues. In nucleotides, the CDR3 is TGTGCCAGCAGTTTACAGGGCCTCTATAATTCACCCCTCCACTTT. Translating it yields CASSLQGLYNSPLHF.

The chain couples TRBV11-2 to TRBJ2-1; TRBD1 agrees at 9 bases. The V segment lost 1 base and the J segment 7 bases; nucleotides outside the gene matches: 14. Germline-derived CDR1 and CDR2 are SGHAT and FQNNGV. This CDR3 has 18 residues. This CDR3 is CASSLVPWGQGSKNEQFF. The CDR3 DNA sequence: TGTGCCAGCAGCTTAGTCCCCTGGGGACAGGGTTCAAAGAATGAGCAGTTCTTC.

V gene TRBV19 combines with J gene TRBJ2-5; D gene unclear. Trimming left V 0 bases short and J 3 bases short, with 11 bases between. The germline V gene encodes CDR1 LNHDA and CDR2 SQIVND (reference sequence). The CDR3 totals 15 residues. CDR3 sequence reads: CASSIELQRKETQYF. The CDR3, as DNA: TGTGCCAGTAGTATAGAATTACAAAGAAAAGAGACCCAGTACTTC.

V and J are TRBV27 and TRBJ2-1; 7 nucleotides align to TRBD1. The CDR3 extends over 12 amino acids. V was pared by 3 bases and J by 11 bases, with 4 bases of the junction left unmatched. Germline values: CDR1 MNHEY, CDR2 SMNVEV (reference sequence). The CDR3 DNA reads TGTGCCAGCAGTTTGTACAGGGGCCAGCAGTTCTTC. It encodes CASSLYRGQQFF.

The V and J genes are TRBV5-6 and TRBJ2-3; 8 bases align to TRBD2. The CDR3 loop spans 15 amino acids. CDR1 is SGHDT, CDR2 YYEEEE, per germline. J gave up 2 bases and V 4 bases, and 6 bases lay outside the gene matches. As DNA, the CDR3 is TGTGCCAGCAGCGTCGGGGGGGCTTTCACAGATACGCAGTATTTT. It specifies CASSVGGAFTDTQYF. The whole variable domain, filled in from reference TRBV5-6 and TRBJ2-3, reads DAGVTQSPTHLIKTRGQQVTLRCSPKSGHDTVSWYQQALGQGPQFIFQYYEEEERQRGNFPDRFSGHQFPNYSSELNVNALLLGDSALYLCASSVGGAFTDTQYFGPGTRLTVL.

The V call is TRBV2, the J call TRBJ2-2; D is unclear. This CDR3 has 13 residues. Germline-derived CDR1 and CDR2 are SNHLY and FYNNEI. V lost 4 bases and J lost 4, with 7 bases in between. The CDR3: CASSVVGTGELFF. The DNA for the CDR3 is TGTGCCAGCAGTGTCGTCGGCACCGGGGAGCTGTTTTTT.

The CDR3 protein is CASSVYPGTEAFF. As DNA, the CDR3 is TGTGCCAGCAGCGTATACCCGGGAACTGAAGCTTTCTTT. The V gene is TRBV9, the J gene TRBJ1-1; no definite D call. V gave up 1 base and J gave up 5 bases, with 9 bases separating them. This CDR3 comprises 13 residues. Germline CDR1 SGDLS, CDR2 YYNGEE.

The rearrangement joins TRBV2 to TRBJ1-5; no clear D. Trimming pared 3 bases from V and 4 bases from J, leaving 16 bases between. Per germline, CDR1 SNHLY and CDR2 FYNNEI. This CDR3 spans 16 amino acids. The CDR3 region is CASSDSGIFSNQPQHF. In nucleotides, the CDR3 is TGTGCCAGCAGTGACTCGGGTATCTTTTCGAATCAGCCCCAGCATTTT.

This clone was observed once. The chain recombines TRBV5-6 with TRBJ2-3, with 8 positions matching TRBD2. Per the germline V gene, CDR1 is SGHDT and CDR2 is YYEEEE. The CDR3 runs to 11 residues. V was pared by 7 bases and J by 6 bases, with 1 base of the junction left unmatched. The CDR3 DNA reads as TGTGCCAGCCGCGGGGGGGATACGCAGTATTTT. Protein sequence: CASRGGDTQYF.

The V call is TRBV30, the J call TRBJ1-2; TRBD1 might be the D (6 bases). From germline, CDR1 is GTSNPN and CDR2 SVGIG (reference sequence). The CDR3 covers 15 residues. V was trimmed by 1 base and J by 8 bases, leaving 20 bases between them. For the CDR3, the DNA is TGTGCCTGGAGTGCCCGAATCACTACAGGGAACGGCTACACCTTC. Translation: CAWSARITTGNGYTF.

The V gene is TRBV18, the J gene TRBJ1-6; the match to TRBD1 covers 12 bases. Germline V gene lookup returns CDR1 KGHSH and CDR2 LQKENI. The CDR3 has 17 residues. Trimming took 2 bases from V and 7 from J; bases not matched to a gene: 6. The CDR3 reads CASSPRDRGRGNSPLHF. Written as DNA, the CDR3 is TGTGCCAGCTCACCAAGGGACAGGGGGCGAGGGAATTCACCCCTCCACTTT.

This chain links TRBV5-1 with TRBJ1-4; 10 bases match TRBD1. This CDR3 comprises 17 residues. Germline V gene data show CDR1 as SGHRS and CDR2 as YFSETQ. V dropped 4 bases and J dropped 0; count of bases not matched to a gene: 6. CDR3 protein: CASSSGQGVATNEKLFF. The CDR3 DNA reads TGCGCCAGCAGCAGTGGACAGGGGGTAGCAACTAATGAAAAACTGTTTTTT.

The chain is built from TRBV9 and TRBJ1-2; maybe TRBD1 (6 bases). The V and J ends lost 0 bases and 6 bases respectively, with 12 bases between them. From germline, CDR1 is SGDLS and CDR2 YYNGEE. This CDR3 comprises 14 residues. The CDR3 DNA reads as TGTGCCAGCAGCGTAGCTGGGGGGGCCCATGGCTACACCTTC. Its protein is CASSVAGGAHGYTF.

This chain joins TRBV7-2 and TRBJ1-2; tentative D call: TRBD1 (5 bases). The CDR3 is 14 residues long. The germline gives CDR1 SGHTA, CDR2 FQGNSA. Trimming took off 4 bases at V and 3 bases at J, with 12 bases between the two ends. Here the CDR3 DNA reads TGTGCCAGCAGCTCCCGGTTCAGGGACTATGGCTACACCTTC. As protein: CASSSRFRDYGYTF.

This clone was detected once. The chain uses TRBV27 and TRBJ2-7; 7 bases align to TRBD2. Looked up from germline, CDR1 is MNHEY and CDR2 is SMNVEV (reference sequence). CDR3 size: 16 residues. V was pared by 0 bases and J by 0 bases, with 5 bases of the junction left unmatched. DNA of the CDR3: TGTGCCAGCAGTTTATCGAGCGGGGACTACTCCTACGAGCAGTACTTC. Its translation: CASSLSSGDYSYEQYF.

In its sample, this clone was seen once. This chain joins TRBV19 and TRBJ1-4; D unclear. Germline-derived CDR1 and CDR2 are LNHDA and SQIVND (reference sequence). Trimming removed 4 bases from V and 2 bases from J, with 17 bases in between. CDR3 length equals 17 residues. CDR3 in amino acids: CASSTSTTPTTNEKLFF. The CDR3 coding sequence is TGTGCCAGTAGTACCTCGACTACCCCGACTACTAATGAAAAACTGTTTTTT.

CDR3 sequence reads: CASSLTKNQPQHF. DNA of the CDR3: TGTGCCAGCAGTCTTACAAAAAATCAGCCCCAGCATTTT. The V and J genes are TRBV3-1 (or the pseudogene TRBV3-2) and TRBJ1-5; no reliable D call. V was cut by 6 bases and J by 4 bases, with 10 bases left in between. Germline CDR1 and CDR2: LGHDT and YNNKEL (reference sequence). This CDR3 comprises 13 residues.

The chain combines TRBV3-1 (or the pseudogene TRBV3-2) with TRBJ1-1, with 8 bases identical to TRBD1. The ends lost 3 bases at V and 3 bases at J; junction bases unmatched: 3. The CDR3 totals 14 residues. Germline CDR1 is LGHDT and CDR2 is YNNKEL (reference sequence). The CDR3 DNA is TGTGCCAGCAGCCAGGGACAGGAATACACTGAAGCTTTCTTT. Protein: CASSQGQEYTEAFF.

This chain links TRBV7-8 with TRBJ1-4, with D maybe TRBD1 (5 bases). Germline V lookup: CDR1 SGHVS, CDR2 FQNEAQ. Trimming removed 2 bases at V and 8 bases at J, with 15 bases between. CDR3 length: 15 residues. CDR3 amino acids: CASSLSRAGLEKLFF. For the CDR3, the DNA is TGTGCCAGCAGCTTATCTCGGGCAGGGTTAGAAAAACTGTTTTTT.

This clone is a singleton in its sample. The genes are TRBV5-5 and TRBJ1-4; D call uncertain. The V end was cut by 0 bases, the J end by 4 bases, with 10 bases between. The CDR3 is 15 residues long. CDR1 is SGHKS and CDR2 is YYEKEE in the germline V gene (reference sequence). Here the CDR3 reads CASSLVTVNNEKLFF. The CDR3 coding sequence is TGTGCCAGCAGCTTGGTCACGGTCAATAATGAAAAACTGTTTTTT.

The chain joins TRBV24-1 to TRBJ2-2; a possible D gene is TRBD2 (5 bases). The CDR3 sequence is 15 residues long. Germline-derived CDR1 and CDR2 are KGHDR and SFDVKD. Between the trimmed V and J ends, which lost 3 bases and 0 bases, there was a span of 7 bases. The CDR3 region has the DNA TGTGCCACCAGTGATGCCGGGACGAACACCGGGGAGCTGTTTTTT. It translates to CATSDAGTNTGELFF.

The V gene is TRBV19, the J gene TRBJ1-5; 8 positions agree with TRBD1. The germline V gene has CDR1 LNHDA and CDR2 SQIVND (reference sequence). The CDR3 runs 13 residues. The ends lost 10 bases at V and 7 bases at J; junction bases unmatched: 9. Here the CDR3 reads CATGDRSGQPQHF. The CDR3 coding sequence is TGTGCCACCGGGGACAGGTCCGGCCAGCCCCAGCATTTT.

The chain recombines TRBV29-1 with TRBJ2-3, with TRBD2 matching over 9 bases. The V segment lost 6 bases and the J segment 4 bases; nucleotides outside the gene matches: 8. The V gene's germline CDR1 is SQVTM and CDR2 ANQGSEA. This CDR3 is built from 14 residues. The CDR3 here is CSVTRAGGPDTQYF. As DNA, the CDR3 is TGCAGCGTCACCCGGGCGGGGGGGCCAGATACGCAGTATTTT.